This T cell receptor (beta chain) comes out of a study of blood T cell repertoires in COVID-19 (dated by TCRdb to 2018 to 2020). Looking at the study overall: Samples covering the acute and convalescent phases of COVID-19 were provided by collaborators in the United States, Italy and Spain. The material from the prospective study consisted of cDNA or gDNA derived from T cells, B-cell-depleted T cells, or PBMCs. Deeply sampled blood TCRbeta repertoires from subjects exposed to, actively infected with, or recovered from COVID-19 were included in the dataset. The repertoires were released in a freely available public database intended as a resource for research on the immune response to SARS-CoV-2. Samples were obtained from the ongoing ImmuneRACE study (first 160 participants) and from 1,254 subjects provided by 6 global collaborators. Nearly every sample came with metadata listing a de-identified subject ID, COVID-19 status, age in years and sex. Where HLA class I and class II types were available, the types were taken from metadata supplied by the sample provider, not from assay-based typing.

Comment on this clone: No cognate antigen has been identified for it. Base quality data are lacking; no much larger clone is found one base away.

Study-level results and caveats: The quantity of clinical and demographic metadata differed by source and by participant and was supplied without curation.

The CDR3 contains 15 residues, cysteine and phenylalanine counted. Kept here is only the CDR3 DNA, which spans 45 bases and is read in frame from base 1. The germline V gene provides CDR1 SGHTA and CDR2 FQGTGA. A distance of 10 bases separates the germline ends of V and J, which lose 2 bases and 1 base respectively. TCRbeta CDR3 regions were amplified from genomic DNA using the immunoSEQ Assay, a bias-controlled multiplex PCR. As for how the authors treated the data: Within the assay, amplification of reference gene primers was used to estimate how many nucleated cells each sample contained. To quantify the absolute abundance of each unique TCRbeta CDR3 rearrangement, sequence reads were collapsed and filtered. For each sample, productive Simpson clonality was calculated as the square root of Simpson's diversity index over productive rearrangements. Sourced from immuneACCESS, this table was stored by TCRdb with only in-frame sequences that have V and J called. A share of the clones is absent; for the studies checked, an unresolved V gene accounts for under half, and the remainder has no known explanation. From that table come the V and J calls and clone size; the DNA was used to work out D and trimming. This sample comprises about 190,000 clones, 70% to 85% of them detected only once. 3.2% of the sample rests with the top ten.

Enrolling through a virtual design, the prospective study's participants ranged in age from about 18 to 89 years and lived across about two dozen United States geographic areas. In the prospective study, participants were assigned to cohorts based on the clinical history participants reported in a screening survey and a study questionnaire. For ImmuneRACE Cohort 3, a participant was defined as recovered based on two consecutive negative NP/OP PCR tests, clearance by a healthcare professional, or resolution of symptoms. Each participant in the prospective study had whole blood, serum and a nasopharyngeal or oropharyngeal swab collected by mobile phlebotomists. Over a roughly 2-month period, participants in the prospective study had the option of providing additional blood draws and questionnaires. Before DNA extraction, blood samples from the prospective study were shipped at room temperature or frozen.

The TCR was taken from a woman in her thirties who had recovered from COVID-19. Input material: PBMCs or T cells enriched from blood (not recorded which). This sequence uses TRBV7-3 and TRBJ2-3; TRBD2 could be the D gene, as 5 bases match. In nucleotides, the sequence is TGTGCCAGCAGCTTACAGAGCGGACGCACAGATACGCAGTATTTT. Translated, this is CASSLQSGRTDTQYF.